The sequence of this T cell receptor beta chain was determined in a study of T cells after yellow fever vaccination. The study's findings and limits: A minor fraction of clonotypes spanned both CD4 and CD8 compartments. The secondary T-cell response peaked on day 5, not day 15, but was weaker. After the booster, 96% of CD4 and about nine tenths of CD8 primary-response clones were re-detected.

The study made its TCR cDNA through 5'RACE template switching. That step introduced a universal primer site along with UMIs. MiXCR, applied by TCRdb to the 5' RACE reads, yields one record per CDR3 protein. The repertoire holds more than 300,000 distinct CDR3 sequences, with around 11% as singletons. The V segment lost 4 bases and the J segment 6 bases; nucleotides outside the gene matches: 8. The length of the CDR3 is 15 residues. The germline V gene encodes CDR1 LGHNA and CDR2 YSLEER. This clonotype was detected a few times. The antigen remains undetermined. The V gene is TRBV4-3, the J gene TRBJ2-3; 9 nucleotides match TRBD2. This TCR was recovered from a man younger than 30 who received the YFV17D yellow fever vaccine. The sequencing here drew on CD4+ T cells sorted from PBMCs, taken 45 days after the yellow fever booster vaccination. In DNA form, the CDR3 reads TGCGCCAGCAGCCCCCGACTAGCGGTCTTGGATACGCAGTATTTT. Its protein product is CASSPRLAVLDTQYF.